This entry lists 15 T cell receptor beta chains sequenced from one sample in a study of CD8 T cells in ankylosing spondylitis. TCRdb re-derived calls from the 5' RACE reads in MiXCR, one entry per CDR3 protein. The table has about 160,000 distinct CDR3 sequences, around 19% seen once. The sample consisted of blood, either unsorted or a sorted T cell fraction (not recorded which). The receptor source for this set is a male donor with ankylosing spondylitis or in good health (not recorded which).

The J gene is TRBJ2-2, the V gene TRBV18; no clear D gene. This CDR3 is built from 13 residues. CDR1 and CDR2 from the germline V gene are KGHSH and LQKENI. The V gene lost 1 base and the J gene lost 4 bases, with 4 bases spanning the gap. The CDR3 sequence: CASSPLSTGELFF. As DNA, the CDR3 is TGTGCCAGCTCACCACTTTCCACCGGGGAGCTGTTTTTT.

The chain employs TRBV10-3 and TRBJ2-1, with D uncertain. V was trimmed by 4 bases and J by 6 bases, leaving 16 bases between them. Germline CDR1 ENHRY, CDR2 SYGVKD. CDR3 length: 15 residues. CDR3 DNA sequence: TGTGCCATCAGTGGGGCAGCCGGAACCTGCAATGAGCAGTTCTTC. Translation gives CAISGAAGTCNEQFF.

This clonotype was counted many times. This chain links TRBV2 with TRBJ1-2; TRBD1 agrees at 10 bases. Unmatched junction bases numbered 9, after V lost 7 bases and J lost 7 bases. Germline CDR1 is SNHLY and CDR2 is FYNNEI. The CDR3 is 14 residues long. The CDR3 here is CASTRDRGSAGYTF. As DNA, the CDR3 is TGTGCCAGCACTCGGGACAGGGGCTCTGCTGGCTACACCTTC. The complete variable domain, with remaining parts taken from reference TRBV2 and TRBJ1-2, reads EPEVTQTPSHQVTQMGQEVILRCVPISNHLYFYWYRQILGQKVEFLVSFYNNEISEKSEIFDDQFSVERPDGSNFTLKIRSTKLEDSAMYFCASTRDRGSAGYTFGSGTRLTVV.

This clonotype was recorded at least ten times. V and J are TRBV5-1 and TRBJ2-2, with D hard to call. The V end was cut by 0 bases, the J end by 0 bases, with 9 bases between. The CDR3 has 16 residues. The germline gives CDR1 SGHRS, CDR2 YFSETQ. The CDR3 DNA reads as TGCGCCAGCAGCTTGGTTTCAAACGCGAACACCGGGGAGCTGTTTTTT. It is translated as CASSLVSNANTGELFF.

This clonotype was recorded at least ten times. The chain joins TRBV6-5 to TRBJ2-7; weak D call: TRBD2 (7 bases). The CDR3 runs 11 residues. Germline CDR1 is MNHEY and CDR2 is SVGAGI. The CDR3: CATGRAYEQYF. The CDR3 DNA sequence: TGTGCAACAGGGAGGGCCTACGAGCAGTACTTC.

In this sample, this clonotype turned up many times. This chain links TRBV14 with TRBJ1-2; D remains unclear. V was clipped by 3 bases and J by 7 bases, with 6 bases between them. The CDR3 consists of 11 residues. CDR1 SGHDN and CDR2 FVKESK come from the germline V gene. CDR3 DNA: TGTGCCAGCAGCCAGACGGGTGGCTACACCTTC. Its translation is CASSQTGGYTF.

In this sample, this clonotype turned up a few times. The rearrangement uses TRBV29-1 and TRBJ2-2; D is tentatively TRBD1 or TRBD2 (6 bases each). With 8 bases removed from V and 3 bases from J, the gap between germline ends came to 25 bases. The CDR3 has 17 residues. Per germline, CDR1 SQVTM and CDR2 ANQGSEA. The CDR3 DNA is TGCAGCATAGACTTAGGCGGGGACGGGGGCTACACCGGGGAGCTGTTTTTT. Its protein product is CSIDLGGDGGYTGELFF.

This clonotype was counted a few times. The chain is built from TRBV18 and TRBJ2-5, with TRBD2 matching 11 bases. The CDR3 sequence is 16 residues long. Germline V gene data show CDR1 as KGHSH and CDR2 as LQKENI. V shed 3 bases and J 0 bases; nucleotides not matched to a gene: 3. The CDR3 sequence is CASSPGLAVYQETQYF. The CDR3 nucleotides are TGTGCCAGCTCACCGGGACTAGCGGTGTACCAAGAGACCCAGTACTTC.

This clonotype occurred many times. The rearrangement joins TRBV10-3 to TRBJ2-2; D uncertain. Trimming took 0 bases from V and 2 from J, leaving 7 bases between them. Germline V CDR1 and CDR2: ENHRY, SYGVKD. The CDR3 extends over 15 amino acids. CDR3 DNA: TGTGCCATCAGTGAGTCATCCCACAACACCGGGGAGCTGTTTTTT. This codes for CAISESSHNTGELFF.

V gene TRBV4-1 combines with J gene TRBJ2-5, with D possibly being TRBD2 (6 bases). V lost 4 bases and J lost 5, with 23 bases in between. CDR3 size: 17 residues. Germline CDR1 reads MGHRA; CDR2 reads YSYEKL. In DNA form, the CDR3 reads TGCGCCAGCAGCCGGTATTTGGTCGGGAGAACGGTGGAGACCCAGTACTTC. Amino acid sequence: CASSRYLVGRTVETQYF.

As concerns this clonotype: One base away lies a much larger clone, so this may be a sequencing read error. The chain employs TRBV3-1 and TRBJ2-1; possible D gene TRBD2, 5 bases. V was clipped by 3 bases and J by 0 bases, with 12 bases between them. This CDR3 has 16 amino acids. Germline-derived CDR1 and CDR2 are LGHDT and YNNKEL (reference sequence). Written as DNA, the CDR3 is TGTGCCAGCAGCCAGTTAGTGGGAGTCTCCTACAATGAGCAGTTCTTC. Encoded protein: CASSQLVGVSYNEQFF.

This clonotype was counted ten times or more. The chain recombines TRBV20-1 with TRBJ2-7, with 7 positions matching TRBD1. The germline gives CDR1 DFQATT, CDR2 SNEGSKA (reference sequence). The CDR3 has 15 residues. V dropped 5 bases and J dropped 2; count of bases not matched to a gene: 12. The CDR3 reads CSAPAFIGGTYEQYF. In nucleotides, the CDR3 is TGCAGTGCTCCAGCCTTTATAGGGGGCACCTACGAGCAGTACTTC.

This clonotype has only a few counts. The J gene is TRBJ2-5, the V gene TRBV12-3 or TRBV12-4; D is possibly TRBD1 (5 bases). V lost 2 bases and J lost 2, with 6 bases in between. The CDR3 has 13 amino acids. This chain's CDR3 is CASSLRGQETQYF. The CDR3, as DNA: TGTGCCAGCAGTTTAAGGGGACAAGAGACCCAGTACTTC.

The chain joins TRBV27 to TRBJ2-7; D perhaps matches TRBD1 (6 bases). The germline V gene has CDR1 MNHEY and CDR2 SMNVEV (reference sequence). CDR3 length: 14 residues. Between the trimmed V and J ends, which lost 2 bases and 0 bases, there was a span of 8 bases. The CDR3 loop is CASSLQDSSYEQYF. CDR3 nucleotides: TGTGCCAGCAGTTTACAGGACAGCTCCTACGAGCAGTACTTC.

The chain has TRBV5-6 and TRBJ2-1; D might be TRBD2 (6 bases). CDR3 size: 15 residues. V was pared by 4 bases and J by 5 bases, with 16 bases between. Germline CDR1 SGHDT, CDR2 YYEEEE. CDR3 sequence (DNA): TGTGCCAGCAGCGGTATTGGGAGGTTCCACAATGAGCAGTTCTTC. As protein: CASSGIGRFHNEQFF.